One and the same sample provided the 25 T cell receptor beta chains below, sequenced in a study of low-dose radiotherapy and immunotherapy resistance in tumors. Gene-specific TRAV and TRBV primers were used for first-strand cDNA, covering alpha and beta chains. TCR amplification involved 20 PCR cycles with a constant-region primer and V-primer adapter. MiXCR, run by TCRdb on the reads, gives a single entry per CDR3 protein. Found here are around 80,000 distinct CDR3 sequences, around a sixth of them singletons; the top ten hold over 1.2%. Described time point: after trial treatment. As for treatment: LDRT plus nivolumab, ipilimumab, low-dose cyclophosphamide and aspirin (RACIN trial). Sequencing was performed on PBMCs, taken after low-dose radiotherapy plus immunotherapy. Source of these receptors: a male donor with prostate cancer.

This clonotype appeared many times. The gene calls are TRBV2 and TRBJ2-1; 7 positions match TRBD1. This CDR3 has 13 amino acids. V was pared by 3 bases and J by 9 bases, with 5 bases of the junction left unmatched. In germline, CDR1 is SNHLY, CDR2 FYNNEI. CDR3 residues: CASSEGRGIEQFF. The CDR3 coding sequence is TGTGCCAGCAGTGAGGGCAGGGGGATTGAGCAGTTCTTC.

This clonotype was recorded at least ten times. The chain employs TRBV19 and TRBJ2-2; D is uncertain. Trimming left V 3 bases short and J 4 bases short, with 18 bases between. Germline CDR1 reads LNHDA; CDR2 reads SQIVND (reference sequence). The CDR3 length is 17 residues. The DNA for the CDR3 is TGTGCCAGTAGTATCGCCAACCGGGCCGTAGCCACCGGGGAGCTGTTTTTT. Protein sequence: CASSIANRAVATGELFF.

This clonotype was recorded many times. This rearrangement joins TRBV5-1 to TRBJ2-3; the match to TRBD1 covers 9 bases. The germline gives CDR1 SGHRS, CDR2 YFSETQ. Unmatched junction bases numbered 12, after V lost 4 bases and J lost 9 bases. This CDR3 is built from 15 residues. In DNA, the CDR3 is TGCGCCAGCAGCCCTGGGACAGGGTGGACCAACACGCAGTATTTT. It translates to CASSPGTGWTNTQYF.

At least ten counts were recorded for this clonotype. CDR3 bases: TGTGCCAGCATCATTTCCCCCTCTATGGCGGGGAAGCAGTTCTTC. It is translated as CASIISPSMAGKQFF. This chain connects TRBV5-5 to TRBJ2-1; a weak D match, TRBD2 (6 bases). The V gene's germline CDR1 is SGHKS and CDR2 YYEKEE (reference sequence). The V and J ends lost 6 bases and 11 bases respectively, with 24 bases between them. CDR3 length: 15 residues.

This clonotype has a count of ten or more. The V and J genes are TRBV19 and TRBJ2-3, with TRBD2 as a possible D gene (6 bases). V lost 6 bases, J lost 0 bases, and 25 bases lay in between. The CDR3 has 19 amino acids. Germline V lookup: CDR1 LNHDA, CDR2 SQIVND (reference sequence). CDR3 amino acids: CASSPGGFGGATSTDTQYF. The CDR3 nucleotides are TGTGCCAGTAGCCCTGGGGGTTTCGGCGGGGCCACTAGCACAGATACGCAGTATTTT.

This clonotype was detected many times. This chain uses TRBV20-1 with TRBJ1-6, with D tentatively TRBD1 (6 bases). Germline assignment: CDR1 DFQATT and CDR2 SNEGSKA (reference sequence). CDR3 length: 15 amino acids. Trimming stripped 4 bases from V and 6 bases from J, with 16 bases between. The CDR3: CSATTGTTPNSPLHF. In DNA, the CDR3 is TGCAGTGCTACAACCGGGACAACTCCTAATTCACCCCTCCACTTT.

This clonotype was seen only a few times. The chain joins TRBV6-6 to TRBJ2-7; the match to TRBD2 covers 12 bases. The CDR3 has 12 amino acids. Germline CDR1 MNHNY, CDR2 SVGAGI (reference sequence). Trimming removed 8 bases from V and 6 bases from J; junction bases left unmatched: 2. The CDR3 is CASLAGGREQYF. The CDR3, as DNA: TGTGCCAGCCTAGCGGGAGGGCGCGAGCAGTACTTC.

This clonotype occurred many times. The V call is TRBV7-9, the J call TRBJ2-1; possibly TRBD1 for D (5 bases). V lost 5 bases, J lost 8 bases, and 13 bases lay in between. The CDR3 is made up of 13 amino acids. Germline CDR1 SEHNR, CDR2 FQNEAQ (reference sequence). The CDR3 region has the DNA TGTGCCAGCAGCCCAAAGGGGCCTTATGAGCAGTTCTTC. The encoded protein is CASSPKGPYEQFF.

Ten or more counts support this clonotype. This chain uses TRBV5-1 with TRBJ2-1, with 7 bases identical to TRBD2. CDR3 length equals 15 residues. Germline values: CDR1 SGHRS, CDR2 YFSETQ. The junction had 10 bases not matched to a gene; V was cut back by 1 base and J by 9 bases. The CDR3 sequence is CASSLSLAEDGEQFF. In nucleotides, the CDR3 is TGCGCCAGCAGCTTGTCGCTAGCGGAGGACGGTGAGCAGTTCTTC. The entire variable domain, with the rest obtained from reference TRBV5-1 and TRBJ2-1, is as follows: KAGVTQTPRYLIKTRGQQVTLSCSPISGHRSVSWYQQTPGQGLQFLFEYFSETQRNKGNFPGRFSGRQFSNSRSEMNVSTLELGDSALYLCASSLSLAEDGEQFFGPGTRLTVL.

This clonotype was seen at least ten times. J is TRBJ2-3 and V is TRBV2; the D gene is possibly TRBD2 (5 bases). Germline V gene sequence: CDR1 SNHLY, CDR2 FYNNEI. The CDR3 is made up of 16 amino acids. V lost 5 bases, J lost 2 bases, and 17 bases lay in between. As DNA, the CDR3 is TGTGCCAGCAGTCTTCACCTGAGGACTCCCACAGATACGCAGTATTTT. As protein: CASSLHLRTPTDTQYF.

This clonotype was seen repeatedly, ten times or more. This chain connects TRBV19 to TRBJ1-1; D gene ambiguous. This CDR3 spans 14 amino acids. Germline V gene sequence: CDR1 LNHDA, CDR2 SQIVND (reference sequence). V lost 6 bases and J lost 6, with 17 bases in between. This CDR3 reads CASREGSDGSEAFF. The CDR3 coding sequence is TGTGCCAGTAGAGAGGGCAGCGACGGCTCTGAAGCTTTCTTT.

In this sample, this clonotype turned up many times. This chain connects TRBV7-2 to TRBJ2-7; unclear D gene. CDR1 is SGHTA and CDR2 is FQGNSA in the germline V gene. V was shortened by 3 bases and J by 4 bases, with 7 bases between the two germline ends. The length of the CDR3 is 12 residues. The CDR3 loop is CASSFQSYEQYF. DNA of the CDR3: TGTGCCAGCAGCTTCCAGAGTTACGAGCAGTACTTC.

This clonotype was counted ten times or more. This rearrangement joins TRBV6-2 or TRBV6-3 to TRBJ2-7; the match to TRBD2 covers 11 bases. CDR1 is MNHEY, CDR2 SVGEGT, per germline. The CDR3 has 13 residues. The V gene end was trimmed by 6 bases and the J gene end by 7 bases; junction bases not matched to a gene: 5. The CDR3: CASRRGTSGEQYF. CDR3 nucleotides: TGTGCCAGCAGGCGAGGGACTAGCGGAGAGCAGTACTTC.

Notes on this clonotype: A read error is the likely source, as a far larger clone sits one nucleotide away. The gene calls are TRBV29-1 and TRBJ2-4; D might be TRBD1 (5 bases). The length of the CDR3 is 13 residues. Germline values: CDR1 SQVTM, CDR2 ANQGSEA. Trimming took 2 bases from V and 13 from J, leaving 18 bases between them. The CDR3 sequence is CSVERGRYNEQYF. The CDR3 DNA follows: TGCAGCGTTGAAAGGGGCCGATACAATGAGCAGTACTTC.

In its sample, this clonotype was seen many times. The V gene is TRBV29-1, the J gene TRBJ2-1; 12 bases align to TRBD2. The CDR3 totals 16 residues. Germline V lookup: CDR1 SQVTM, CDR2 ANQGSEA. The trim removed 4 bases at V and 2 bases at J, leaving 6 bases unmatched. The CDR3 DNA reads as TGCAGCGTTGTACTAGCGGGAGGATCCCCCTACAATGAGCAGTTCTTC. Translation gives CSVVLAGGSPYNEQFF.

In its sample, this clonotype was seen many times. The chain combines TRBV7-6 with TRBJ2-1; TRBD2 matches 9 bases. V dropped 4 bases and J dropped 11; count of bases not matched to a gene: 9. The germline CDR1 and CDR2 sequences are SGHVS and FNYEAQ. This CDR3 is 14 amino acids long. Here the CDR3 reads CASSSPGTSWKQFF. The CDR3 bases are TGTGCCAGCAGCTCACCCGGGACTAGCTGGAAGCAGTTCTTC.

On this clonotype: This probably arose from a read error, given a far larger clone one base away. This chain connects TRBV18 to TRBJ2-7, with unresolved D. Germline V lookup: CDR1 KGHSH, CDR2 LQKENI. The CDR3 loop spans 16 amino acids. Trimming took 3 bases from V and 7 from J, leaving 22 bases between them. The CDR3 here is CASSPSVLAVNNEQYF. The CDR3 nucleotides read TGTGCCAGCTCACCTTCGGTCCTGGCAGTCAACAATGAGCAGTACTTC.

Ten or more counts support this clonotype. The chain has TRBV6-2 or TRBV6-3 and TRBJ2-1; weak D call: TRBD1 (6 bases). Germline V lookup: CDR1 MNHEY, CDR2 SVGEGT. Trimming took off 6 bases at V and 2 bases at J, with 14 bases between the two ends. This CDR3 region has 15 residues. The CDR3 DNA follows: TGTGCCAGCAGAGCTCAAGGACAGCCCTACAATGAGCAGTTCTTC. It specifies CASRAQGQPYNEQFF.

Ten or more counts support this clonotype. The gene calls are TRBV6-2 or TRBV6-3 and TRBJ2-1; D remains unclear. This CDR3 contains 12 residues. Germline V gene data show CDR1 as MNHEY and CDR2 as SVGEGT. V was trimmed by 2 bases and J by 6 bases, leaving 5 bases between them. CDR3 region: CASSYERNEQFF. CDR3 bases: TGTGCCAGCAGTTACGAGCGCAATGAGCAGTTCTTC.

This clonotype was found many times. This chain links TRBV19 with TRBJ2-2, with 7 positions matching TRBD1. Per germline, CDR1 LNHDA and CDR2 SQIVND (reference sequence). Trimming at V came to 4 bases and at J to 0 bases, leaving 5 bases not matched to a gene. The CDR3 has 16 residues. The CDR3 bases are TGTGCCAGTAGTACCTTGGGACAGCCGAACACCGGGGAGCTGTTTTTT. Encoded protein: CASSTLGQPNTGELFF.

This clonotype was detected many times. The genes are TRBV28 and TRBJ1-2; TRBD1 aligns across 7 bases. Trimming removed 9 bases from V and 2 bases from J; junction bases left unmatched: 3. The germline gives CDR1 MDHEN, CDR2 SYDVKM. The CDR3 is 12 amino acids. The CDR3 sequence: CASIQGNYGYTF. The CDR3 coding sequence is TGTGCCAGTATACAGGGGAACTATGGCTACACCTTC.

The table lists this clonotype with many counts. The chain combines TRBV6-5 with TRBJ2-1, with TRBD2 matching 8 bases. The CDR3 loop spans 17 amino acids. CDR1 and CDR2 from the germline V gene are MNHEY and SVGAGI. J lost 3 bases, V lost 0 bases, and 7 bases had no gene match. This CDR3 reads CASSYSVSGGFYNEQFF. The CDR3 coding sequence is TGTGCCAGCAGTTACTCCGTTTCGGGAGGGTTCTACAATGAGCAGTTCTTC.

This clonotype came up a few times. This rearrangement joins TRBV24-1 to TRBJ2-3; the match to TRBD1 covers 7 bases. J gave up 4 bases and V 3 bases, and 3 bases lay outside the gene matches. This CDR3 has 14 residues. In germline, CDR1 is KGHDR, CDR2 SFDVKD. The CDR3 sequence: CATSDGTVADTQYF. For the CDR3, the DNA is TGTGCCACCAGTGATGGGACAGTGGCAGATACGCAGTATTTT.

This clonotype showed up many times. This chain links TRBV27 with TRBJ2-1; 7 nucleotides match TRBD2. Losses at the gene ends were 6 bases for V and 0 bases for J; bases not matched to a gene: 5. CDR1 and CDR2 (germline): MNHEY, SMNVEV (reference sequence). The CDR3 is made up of 15 amino acids. The CDR3 loop reads CASRGGWSSYNEQFF. The CDR3 DNA reads as TGTGCCAGCAGGGGGGGGTGGAGCTCCTACAATGAGCAGTTCTTC.

The gene calls are TRBV6-2 or TRBV6-3 and TRBJ1-1; D is unresolved. The V and J ends lost 6 bases and 6 bases respectively, with 14 bases between them. Germline CDR1 reads MNHEY; CDR2 reads SVGEGT. The CDR3 extends over 13 amino acids. CDR3 residues: CASRDPGGSEAFF. CDR3 nucleotide sequence: TGTGCCAGCAGGGATCCAGGCGGGTCTGAAGCTTTCTTT.